A selection of T cell receptor beta chains follows, all from one sample in a study of cytomegalovirus exposure and HLA in healthy donors. Measured with immunoSEQ multiplex PCR; TCRdb has only the in-frame clones, and not every one. The data contain 50,000 to 65,000 clones, roughly 95% of them seen just once; the ten biggest clones take up 1% to 1.5%. Sequencing was done on a sample of PBMCs. The receptor set was obtained from a woman aged 18-29 years in good health and CMV-seronegative. The CDR3 runs from the conserved cysteine through the conserved F or W. A D gene is named only where the DNA matches it firmly. Only part of the rows carry a size: once, few, many, or a class if the clone is expanded.

CASSANRGNTEAFF TGTGCCAGCAGTGCCAATAGGGGGAACACTGAAGCTTTCTTT NA TRBJ1-1 TRBV6-1 NA
CASSLDSRGWDTQYF TGTGCCAGCAGTTTAGACAGTAGGGGCTGGGATACGCAGTATTTT NA TRBJ2-3 TRBV28 NA
CASALVGEDYGYTF TGTGCCAGCGCCCTAGTGGGTGAGGACTATGGCTACACCTTC NA TRBJ1-2 TRBV6-1 NA
CASSLAGEGRELFF TGTGCCAGCAGCTTAGCGGGAGAGGGTCGGGAGCTGTTTTTT NA TRBJ2-2 TRBV11-2 NA
CASQLRGTNTGELFF TGTGCCAGCCAGCTCCGGGGGACCAACACCGGGGAGCTGTTTTTT NA TRBJ2-2 TRBV6-5 NA
CASSLGLAAPYEQYF TGTGCCAGCAGCTTAGGGCTAGCGGCCCCCTACGAGCAGTACTTC TRBD2 TRBJ2-7 TRBV13 NA
CASSIVGLAASSYNEQFF TGTGCCAGTAGTATCGTTGGACTAGCGGCAAGCTCCTACAATGAGCAGTTCTTC TRBD2 TRBJ2-1 TRBV19 NA
CASSQDLRLAGAYQETQYF TGTGCCAGCAGCCAAGATCTACGCCTAGCGGGTGCATACCAAGAGACCCAGTACTTC TRBD2 TRBJ2-5 TRBV4-2 NA
CASSSQGISGNTIYF TGTGCCAGCAGTTCTCAGGGGATATCTGGAAACACCATATATTTT NA TRBJ1-3 TRBV6-5 NA
CASSQGLAGLGDTQYF TGTGCCAGCAGCCAAGGACTAGCGGGTCTAGGGGATACGCAGTATTTT TRBD2 TRBJ2-3 TRBV7-9 NA
CASSGGAYNEQFF TGTGCCAGCAGCGGGGGGGCCTACAATGAGCAGTTCTTC TRBD2 TRBJ2-1 TRBV27 few
CATNSGYGNQPQHF TGTGCCACCAACTCGGGGTATGGCAATCAGCCCCAGCATTTT NA TRBJ1-5 TRBV28 NA
CASSLRLDVREQYF TGTGCCAGCAGCTTGCGACTAGACGTCCGCGAGCAGTACTTC NA TRBJ2-7 TRBV5-6 NA
CASSPPTWGANYGYTF TGTGCCAGCAGCCCGCCCACGTGGGGGGCTAACTATGGCTACACCTTC NA TRBJ1-2 TRBV7-9 NA
CASSRDRGDDEQFF TGTGCCAGCTCAAGGGACAGGGGGGATGATGAGCAGTTCTTC TRBD1 TRBJ2-1 TRBV6-4 NA
CASSRSDPGQGMYEQYF TGTGCCAGCAGCCGATCCGACCCGGGACAGGGAATGTACGAGCAGTACTTC TRBD1 TRBJ2-7 TRBV14 once
CASSESTVKHNEQFF TGCGCCAGCAGTGAGTCGACAGTCAAGCACAATGAGCAGTTCTTC NA TRBJ2-1 TRBV10-1 NA